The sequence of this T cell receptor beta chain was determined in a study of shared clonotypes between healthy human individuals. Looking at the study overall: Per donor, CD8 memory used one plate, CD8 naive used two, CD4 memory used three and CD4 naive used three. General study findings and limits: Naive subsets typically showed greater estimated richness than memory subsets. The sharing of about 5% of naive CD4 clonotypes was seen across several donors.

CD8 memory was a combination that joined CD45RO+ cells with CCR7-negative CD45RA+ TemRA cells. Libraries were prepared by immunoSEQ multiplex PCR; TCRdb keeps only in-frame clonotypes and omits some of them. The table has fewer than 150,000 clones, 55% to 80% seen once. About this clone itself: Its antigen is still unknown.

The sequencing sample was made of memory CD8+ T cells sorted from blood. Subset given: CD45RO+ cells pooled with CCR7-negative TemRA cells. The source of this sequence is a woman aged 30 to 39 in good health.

As DNA, the CDR3 is TGTGCCAGCAGCCGATTGAACACTGAAGCTTTCTTT. The encoded protein is CASSRLNTEAFF. The chain is built from TRBV28 and TRBJ1-1; no clear D gene. The CDR3 consists of 12 residues. Germline values: CDR1 MDHEN, CDR2 SYDVKM. V gave up 6 bases and J gave up 0 bases, with 5 bases separating them.